Following are 17 T cell receptor beta chains from one sample sequenced in a study of CD8 T cells in Susac syndrome. RNA in amounts of about 0.5 to 1 ug was reverse transcribed with random hexamers. TCRdb reprocessed the immunoSEQ multiplex PCR reads with MiXCR, giving one entry per CDR3 protein. The data show 100,000 to 150,000 distinct CDR3 sequences, around 96% seen once. The sample was CD4+ T cells from PBMCs. These receptors were collected from a human donor in good health.

The chain carries TRBV10-3 and TRBJ2-7, with D perhaps matching TRBD1 (5 bases). V lost 3 bases and J 8 bases, leaving 11 bases between the germline ends. Germline values: CDR1 ENHRY, CDR2 SYGVKD. This CDR3 spans 12 amino acids. CDR3: CAISDQGAQQYF. Here the CDR3 DNA reads TGTGCCATCAGTGATCAGGGCGCCCAGCAGTACTTC.

The genes are TRBV6-4 and TRBJ2-3, with 7 nucleotides matching TRBD1. V shed 6 bases, J shed 5 bases, and the junction held 8 bases outside the gene matches. The CDR3 is made up of 14 amino acids. The germline V gene encodes CDR1 MRHNA and CDR2 SNTAGT. The CDR3 here is CASRADRAGDTQYF. DNA for the CDR3: TGTGCCAGCAGGGCTGACAGGGCAGGAGATACGCAGTATTTT.

This clonotype was counted once. V and J are TRBV20-1 and TRBJ2-3; TRBD2 aligns across 8 bases. The CDR3 length is 16 residues. The germline CDR1 and CDR2 sequences are DFQATT and SNEGSKA (reference sequence). J was trimmed by 0 bases and V by 3 bases; bases with no gene match: 8. CDR3: CSARPLSSGSTDTQYF. In nucleotides, the CDR3 is TGCAGTGCTAGGCCCCTCTCTAGCGGGAGCACAGATACGCAGTATTTT.

The chain uses TRBV12-3 or TRBV12-4 and TRBJ2-3; D could derive from TRBD1 or TRBD2 (7 bases each). Trimming took off 0 bases at V and 3 bases at J, with 13 bases between the two ends. The CDR3 length is 16 residues. The chain's CDR3 is CASSLATSRGTDTQYF. The CDR3 region has the DNA TGTGCCAGCAGTTTAGCGACTAGCAGGGGGACAGATACGCAGTATTTT.

This clonotype was detected only once. This chain links TRBV2 with TRBJ1-2, with D uncertain. The ends were cut back, 5 bases at V and 7 bases at J, with 11 bases in the middle. The CDR3 covers 12 residues. Germline-derived CDR1 and CDR2 are SNHLY and FYNNEI. The CDR3 sequence is CASSRERAGYTF. The CDR3 coding sequence is TGTGCCAGCAGTCGGGAGCGAGCTGGCTACACCTTC.

The V gene is TRBV3-1, the J gene TRBJ2-3; D gene unclear. The CDR3 runs to 14 residues. The V gene's germline CDR1 is LGHDT and CDR2 YNNKEL (reference sequence). V dropped 0 bases and J dropped 3 bases, with 7 bases sitting between them. The CDR3 nucleotides are TGTGCCAGCAGCCAAGATTGGGCGACAGATACGCAGTATTTT. It specifies CASSQDWATDTQYF.

The rearrangement uses TRBV14 and TRBJ1-1; TRBD1 might be the D (6 bases). CDR3 length equals 15 residues. V lost 4 bases and J 0 bases, leaving 12 bases between the germline ends. Germline values: CDR1 SGHDN, CDR2 FVKESK. The CDR3 sequence is CASSPLGTLNTEAFF. The CDR3 DNA is TGTGCCAGCAGCCCTCTCGGGACACTGAACACTGAAGCTTTCTTT.

V is TRBV20-1 and J is TRBJ2-5; 11 bases are shared with TRBD2. This CDR3 comprises 16 residues. After removal of 5 bases from V and 4 bases from J, the junction contained 12 bases not matched to a gene. Germline V gene sequence: CDR1 DFQATT, CDR2 SNEGSKA (reference sequence). The CDR3 protein is CSALGTSGSLLETQYF. CDR3 in DNA: TGCAGTGCTTTGGGGACTAGCGGATCCCTTTTAGAGACCCAGTACTTC.

The CDR3 DNA follows: TGTGCCAGCAGTAAGCGCCTAAGACAGGGGGACGCTGGGGCCAACGTCCTGACTTTC. It codes for CASSKRLRQGDAGANVLTF. The chain has TRBV6-1 and TRBJ2-6; TRBD1 matches 9 bases. CDR3 length equals 19 residues. The junction had 13 bases not matched to a gene; V was cut back by 5 bases and J by 2 bases. CDR1 is MNHNS and CDR2 is SASEGT in the germline V gene.

This rearrangement joins TRBV2 to TRBJ2-4; D may be TRBD1 (6 bases). CDR3 length equals 14 residues. CDR1 and CDR2 (germline): SNHLY, FYNNEI. V was shortened by 5 bases and J by 1 base, with 9 bases between the two germline ends. The chain's CDR3 is CASSFQGAKNIQYF. In nucleotides, the CDR3 is TGTGCCAGCAGTTTCCAGGGGGCCAAAAACATTCAGTACTTC.

The V call is TRBV5-8, the J call TRBJ1-1; maybe TRBD1 (5 bases). Trimming took 1 base from V and 2 from J, leaving 12 bases between them. Germline values: CDR1 SGHTS, CDR2 YDEGEE. The CDR3 is 15 amino acids. The CDR3 loop is CASSLRGQGNTEAFF. Here the CDR3 DNA reads TGTGCCAGCAGCTTGCGGGGTCAGGGTAACACTGAAGCTTTCTTT.

The gene calls are TRBV18 and TRBJ2-5; no reliable D call. V lost 2 bases and J 5 bases, leaving 9 bases between the germline ends. CDR3 length: 13 residues. Germline V gives CDR1 KGHSH, CDR2 LQKENI. The CDR3 loop is CASSPGFLETQYF. In DNA form, the CDR3 reads TGTGCCAGCTCACCAGGGTTTTTGGAGACCCAGTACTTC.

The chain uses TRBV4-2 and TRBJ1-2; maybe TRBD1 (5 bases). This CDR3 contains 14 residues. Germline V gene data show CDR1 as LGHNA and CDR2 as YNFKEQ. V lost 2 bases to trimming and J lost 4 bases, with 11 bases between them. The CDR3 coding sequence is TGTGCCAGCAGCCAATCAGGGAGGAGCTATGGCTACACCTTC. Protein sequence: CASSQSGRSYGYTF.

The chain employs TRBV2 and TRBJ1-1, with D maybe TRBD1 (5 bases). The V gene lost 6 bases and the J gene lost 9 bases, with 11 bases spanning the gap. Germline CDR1 SNHLY, CDR2 FYNNEI. CDR3 length: 11 amino acids. CDR3 region: CASSRTIQAFF. The CDR3 bases are TGTGCCAGCAGCAGGACAATTCAAGCTTTCTTT. The variable domain in full, with the rest retrieved from reference TRBV2 and TRBJ1-1, is EPEVTQTPSHQVTQMGQEVILRCVPISNHLYFYWYRQILGQKVEFLVSFYNNEISEKSEIFDDQFSVERPDGSNFTLKIRSTKLEDSAMYFCASSRTIQAFFGQGTRLTVV.

Note on this clonotype: One end of the junction varies from germline; a read error may be responsible. The rearrangement joins TRBV18 to TRBJ1-2, with D hard to call. This CDR3 comprises 17 residues. From germline, CDR1 is KGHSH and CDR2 LQKENI. The DNA for the CDR3 is TGTGCCAGCTCACCAAGGTCTTCGGACTCATTTTTCTATGGCTACACTTTC. Amino acid sequence: CASSPRSSDSFFYGYTF.

The rearrangement joins TRBV12-3 or TRBV12-4 to TRBJ2-7; the match to TRBD1 covers 10 bases. This CDR3 region has 13 residues. The V segment lost 7 bases and the J segment 5 bases; nucleotides outside the gene matches: 5. The CDR3 loop reads CASTLTGGNEQYF. The CDR3 DNA reads as TGTGCCAGCACCCTGACAGGGGGCAACGAGCAGTACTTC.

This chain joins TRBV19 and TRBJ1-1; D gene unclear. Trimming left V 3 bases short and J 6 bases short, with 14 bases between. The CDR3 spans 14 residues. Germline CDR1 reads LNHDA; CDR2 reads SQIVND (reference sequence). Written as DNA, the CDR3 is TGTGCCAGTAGTATCGGCAAGCATCTGGCTGAAGCTTTCTTT. It specifies CASSIGKHLAEAFF.